The T cell receptor beta chain under discussion was sequenced for a study of blood T cell repertoires in COVID-19. Whole-study context: The United States, Italy and Spain supplied acute and convalescent COVID-19 samples. The cDNA or gDNA used as material had been derived from T cells, B-cell-depleted T cells, or PBMCs.

There are 14 residues in the CDR3. V was pared by 8 bases and J by 7 bases, with 5 bases of the junction left unmatched. The V gene's germline CDR1 is LNHDA and CDR2 SQIVND (reference sequence). Authors' methods: From reference gene primer amplification, estimates of nucleated cell counts were derived. Using immunoSEQ multiplex PCR, the repertoire was profiled, and TCRdb retains in-frame clones only, with some absent. V, J and clone size were drawn from that table, and D and trimming were deduced from the DNA. The profile shows some 120,000 clones, approximately 74% of them singletons. Enrolment of Seattle patients took place during active infection, and they were followed longitudinally.

This clonotype was sampled from an elderly man with COVID-19, enrolled during active disease. The chain is built from TRBV19 and TRBJ1-6; the match to TRBD1 covers 10 bases. Input material: peripheral blood. CDR3 residues: CASRRTGGNSPLHF. CDR3 DNA: TGTGCCAGTCGGAGGACAGGGGGGAATTCACCCCTCCACTTT.